A single sample gave rise to the 2 T cell receptor beta chains below, sequenced in a study of T cell responses to AZD1222 COVID-19 vaccine. Some clones are missing from TCRdb's copy, which holds only in-frame ones; the method was immunoSEQ multiplex PCR. The sample holds about 99,000 clones; about 90% are singletons and the top ten take 4% to 5.5%. This sample comprised peripheral blood, obtained on day 0 of AZD1222 vaccination. These TCRs come from an adult in good health.

V and J are TRBV6-4 and TRBJ2-1, with 13 nucleotides matching TRBD2. CDR1 is MRHNA and CDR2 is SNTAGT in the germline V gene. Trimming at V came to 2 bases and at J to 4 bases, leaving 5 bases not matched to a gene. The CDR3 contains 17 residues. The CDR3 DNA sequence: TGTGCCAGCAGTGACGCGACTAGCGGGGGGCTGTACAATGAGCAGTTCTTC. Translating it yields CASSDATSGGLYNEQFF.

This chain uses TRBV7-3 with TRBJ2-7, with TRBD1 matching 10 bases. The CDR3 is 14 amino acids. The germline CDR1 and CDR2 sequences are SGHTA and FQGTGA. V lost 0 bases to trimming and J lost 4 bases; unmatched junction nucleotides: 0. Written as DNA, the CDR3 is TGTGCCAGCAGCTTAACGGGACAGGGGTACGAGCAGTACTTC. Its translation: CASSLTGQGYEQYF.